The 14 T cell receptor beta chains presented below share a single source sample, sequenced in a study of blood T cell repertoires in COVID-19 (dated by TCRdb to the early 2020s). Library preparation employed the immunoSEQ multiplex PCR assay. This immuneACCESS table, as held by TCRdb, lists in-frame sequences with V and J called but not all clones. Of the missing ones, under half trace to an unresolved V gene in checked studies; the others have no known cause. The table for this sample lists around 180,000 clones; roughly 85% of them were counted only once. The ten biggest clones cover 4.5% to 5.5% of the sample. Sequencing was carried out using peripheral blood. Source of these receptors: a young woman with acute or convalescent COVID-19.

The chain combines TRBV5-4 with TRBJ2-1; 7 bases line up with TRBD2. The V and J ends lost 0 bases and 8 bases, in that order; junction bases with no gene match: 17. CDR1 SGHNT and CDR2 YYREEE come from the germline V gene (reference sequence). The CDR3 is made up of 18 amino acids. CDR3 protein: CASSLDNWMGGSGHEQFF. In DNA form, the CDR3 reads TGTGCCAGCAGCTTGGATAATTGGATGGGCGGGAGTGGGCATGAGCAGTTCTTC.

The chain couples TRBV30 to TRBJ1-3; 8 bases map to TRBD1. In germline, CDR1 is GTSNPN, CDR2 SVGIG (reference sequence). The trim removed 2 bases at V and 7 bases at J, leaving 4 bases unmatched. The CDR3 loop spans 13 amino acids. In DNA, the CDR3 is TGTGCCTGGAGTCAATCAGGGGGCAACACCATATATTTT. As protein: CAWSQSGGNTIYF. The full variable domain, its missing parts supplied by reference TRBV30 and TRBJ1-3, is SQTIHQWPATLVQPVGSPLSLECTVEGTSNPNLYWYRQAAGRGLQLLFYSVGIGQISSEVPQNLSASRPQDRQFILSSKKLLLSDSGFYLCAWSQSGGNTIYFGEGSWLTVV.

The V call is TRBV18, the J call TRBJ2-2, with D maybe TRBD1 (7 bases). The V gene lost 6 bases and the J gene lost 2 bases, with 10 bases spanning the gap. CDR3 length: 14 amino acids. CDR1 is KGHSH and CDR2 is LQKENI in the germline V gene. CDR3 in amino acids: CASSRDSNTGELFF. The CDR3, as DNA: TGTGCCAGCTCGCGGGACAGTAACACCGGGGAGCTGTTTTTT.

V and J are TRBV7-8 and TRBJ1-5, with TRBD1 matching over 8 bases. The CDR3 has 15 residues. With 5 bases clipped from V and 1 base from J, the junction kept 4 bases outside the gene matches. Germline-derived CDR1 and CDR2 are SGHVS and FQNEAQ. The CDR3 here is CASSVYRGSNQPQHF. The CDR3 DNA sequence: TGTGCCAGCAGCGTTTACAGGGGGAGCAATCAGCCCCAGCATTTT.

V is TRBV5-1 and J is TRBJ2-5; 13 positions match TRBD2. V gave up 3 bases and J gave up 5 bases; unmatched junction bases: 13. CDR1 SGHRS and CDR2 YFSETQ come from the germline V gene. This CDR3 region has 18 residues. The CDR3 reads CASSSGLAGAIVGETQYF. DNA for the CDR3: TGCGCCAGCAGCTCTGGACTAGCGGGAGCCATCGTCGGGGAGACCCAGTACTTC.

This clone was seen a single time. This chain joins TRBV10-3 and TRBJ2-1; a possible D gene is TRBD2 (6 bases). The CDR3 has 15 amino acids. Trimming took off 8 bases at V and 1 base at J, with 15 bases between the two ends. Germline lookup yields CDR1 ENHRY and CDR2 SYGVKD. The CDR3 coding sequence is TGTGCCATCGGGGGGAGCGGTGGTTCCTACAATGAGCAGTTCTTC. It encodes CAIGGSGGSYNEQFF.

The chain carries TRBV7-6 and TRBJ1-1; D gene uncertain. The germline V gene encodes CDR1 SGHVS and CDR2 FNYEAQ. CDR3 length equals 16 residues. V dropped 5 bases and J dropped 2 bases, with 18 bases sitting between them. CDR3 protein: CASSAHKYGSNTEAFF. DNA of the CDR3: TGTGCCAGCAGCGCCCACAAATACGGGTCAAACACTGAAGCTTTCTTT.

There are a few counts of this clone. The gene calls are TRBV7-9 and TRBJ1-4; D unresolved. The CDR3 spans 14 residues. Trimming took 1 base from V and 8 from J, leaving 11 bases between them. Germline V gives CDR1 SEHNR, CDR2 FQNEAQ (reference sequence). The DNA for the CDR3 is TGTGCCAGCAGCTTAGGTTCCCGGAGGGAAAAACTGTTTTTT. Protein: CASSLGSRREKLFF.

The CDR3 here is CASSLAGATGLTYEQYF. The CDR3 nucleotides are TGTGCCAGCAGCTTAGCGGGTGCGACAGGGTTGACCTACGAGCAGTACTTC. This chain joins TRBV11-1 and TRBJ2-7, with 7 positions matching TRBD1. Trimming cost V 0 bases and J 2 bases; bases outside gene matches: 10. Germline V CDR1 and CDR2: SGHAT, FQDESV (reference sequence). The CDR3 loop spans 17 amino acids. The full variable domain, rest sourced from reference TRBV11-1 and TRBJ2-7, is EAEVAQSPRYKITEKSQAVAFWCDPISGHATLYWYRQILGQGPELLVQFQDESVVDDSQLPKDRFSAERLKGVDSTLKIQPAELGDSAMYLCASSLAGATGLTYEQYFGPGTRLTVT.

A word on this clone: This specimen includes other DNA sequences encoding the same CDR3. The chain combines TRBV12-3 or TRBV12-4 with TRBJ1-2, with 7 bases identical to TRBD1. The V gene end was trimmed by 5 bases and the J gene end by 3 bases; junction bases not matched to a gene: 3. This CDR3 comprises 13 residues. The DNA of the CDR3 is TGTGCCAGCAGTCGGGACAGTCACTATGGCTACACCTTC. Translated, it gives CASSRDSHYGYTF.

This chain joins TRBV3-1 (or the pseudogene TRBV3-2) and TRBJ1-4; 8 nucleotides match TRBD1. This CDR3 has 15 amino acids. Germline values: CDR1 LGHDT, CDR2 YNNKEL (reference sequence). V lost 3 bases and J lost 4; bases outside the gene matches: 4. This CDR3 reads CASSQGTGGNEKLFF. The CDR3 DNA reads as TGTGCCAGCAGCCAGGGGACAGGAGGTAATGAAAAACTGTTTTTT.

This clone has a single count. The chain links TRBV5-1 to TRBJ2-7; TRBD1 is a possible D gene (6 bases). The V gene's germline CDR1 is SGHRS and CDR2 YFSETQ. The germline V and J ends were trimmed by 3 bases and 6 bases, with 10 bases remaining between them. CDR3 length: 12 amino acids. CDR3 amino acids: CASSSQGSEQYF. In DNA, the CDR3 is TGCGCCAGCAGCTCACAGGGATCCGAGCAGTACTTC.

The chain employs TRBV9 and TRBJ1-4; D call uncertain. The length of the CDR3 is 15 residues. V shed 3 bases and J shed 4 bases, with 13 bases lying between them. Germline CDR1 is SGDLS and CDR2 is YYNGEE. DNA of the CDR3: TGTGCCAGCAGCGCAAACGGTTTCTATAATGAAAAACTGTTTTTT. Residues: CASSANGFYNEKLFF.

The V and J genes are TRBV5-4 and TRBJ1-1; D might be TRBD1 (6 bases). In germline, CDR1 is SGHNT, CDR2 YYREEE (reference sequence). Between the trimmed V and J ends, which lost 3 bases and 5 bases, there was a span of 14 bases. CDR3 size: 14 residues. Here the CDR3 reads CASSSQGFNTEAFF. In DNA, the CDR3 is TGTGCCAGCAGCTCGCAGGGGTTTAATACTGAAGCTTTCTTT.